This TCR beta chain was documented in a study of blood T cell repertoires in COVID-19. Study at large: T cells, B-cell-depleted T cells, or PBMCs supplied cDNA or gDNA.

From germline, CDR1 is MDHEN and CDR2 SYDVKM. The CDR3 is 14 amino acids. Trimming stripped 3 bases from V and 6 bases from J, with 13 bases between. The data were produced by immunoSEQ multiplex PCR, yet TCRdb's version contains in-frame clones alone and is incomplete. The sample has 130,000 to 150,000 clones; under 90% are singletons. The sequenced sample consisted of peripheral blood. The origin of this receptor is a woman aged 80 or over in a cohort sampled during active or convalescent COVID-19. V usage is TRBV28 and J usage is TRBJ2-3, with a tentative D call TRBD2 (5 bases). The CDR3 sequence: CASSFLGVRDTQYF. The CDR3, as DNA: TGTGCCAGCAGTTTTCTGGGAGTCCGCGATACGCAGTATTTT.